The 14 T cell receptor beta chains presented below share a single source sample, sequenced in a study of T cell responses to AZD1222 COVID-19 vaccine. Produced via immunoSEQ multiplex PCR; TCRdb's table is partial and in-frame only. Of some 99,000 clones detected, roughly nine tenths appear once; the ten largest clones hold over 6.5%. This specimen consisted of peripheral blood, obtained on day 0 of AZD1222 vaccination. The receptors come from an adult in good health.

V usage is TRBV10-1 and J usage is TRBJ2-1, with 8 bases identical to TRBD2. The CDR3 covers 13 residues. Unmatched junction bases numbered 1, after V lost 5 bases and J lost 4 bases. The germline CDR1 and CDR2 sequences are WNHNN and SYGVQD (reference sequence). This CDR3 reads CASSKREYNEQFF. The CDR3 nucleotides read TGCGCCAGCAGTAAGCGGGAGTACAATGAGCAGTTCTTC.

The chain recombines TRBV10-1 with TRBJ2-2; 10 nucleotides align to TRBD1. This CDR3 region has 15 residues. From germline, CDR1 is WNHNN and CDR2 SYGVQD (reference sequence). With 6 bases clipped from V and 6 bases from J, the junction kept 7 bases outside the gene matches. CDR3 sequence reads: CASSPGQGGAGELFF. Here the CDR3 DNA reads TGCGCCAGCAGCCCCGGACAGGGGGGCGCCGGGGAGCTGTTTTTT.

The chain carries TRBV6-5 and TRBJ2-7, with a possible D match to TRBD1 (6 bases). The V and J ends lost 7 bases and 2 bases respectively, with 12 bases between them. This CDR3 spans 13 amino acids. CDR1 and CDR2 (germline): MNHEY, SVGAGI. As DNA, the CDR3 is TGTGCCAGCATCTCCGGGACAACCTACGAGCAGTACTTC. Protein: CASISGTTYEQYF.

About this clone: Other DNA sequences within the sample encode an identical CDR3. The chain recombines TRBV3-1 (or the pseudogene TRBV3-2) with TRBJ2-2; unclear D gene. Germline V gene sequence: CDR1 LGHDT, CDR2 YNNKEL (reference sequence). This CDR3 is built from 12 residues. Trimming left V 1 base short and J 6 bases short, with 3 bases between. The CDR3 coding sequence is TGTGCCAGCAGCCAAGGACCCGGGGAGCTGTTTTTT. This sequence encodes CASSQGPGELFF.

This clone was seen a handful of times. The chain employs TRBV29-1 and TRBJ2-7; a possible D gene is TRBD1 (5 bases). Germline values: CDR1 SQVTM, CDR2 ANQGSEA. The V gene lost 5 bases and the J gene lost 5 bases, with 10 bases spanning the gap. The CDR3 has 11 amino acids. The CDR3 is CSVSTGDEQYF. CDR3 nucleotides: TGCAGCGTTTCTACAGGTGACGAGCAGTACTTC.

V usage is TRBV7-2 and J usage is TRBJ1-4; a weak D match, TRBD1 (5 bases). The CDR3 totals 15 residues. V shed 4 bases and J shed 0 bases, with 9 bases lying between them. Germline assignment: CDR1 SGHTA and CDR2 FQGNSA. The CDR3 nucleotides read TGTGCCAGCAGCTCCGCCAGGGCAACTAATGAAAAACTGTTTTTT. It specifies CASSSARATNEKLFF. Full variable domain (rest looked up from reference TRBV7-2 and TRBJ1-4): GAGVSQSPSNKVTEKGKDVELRCDPISGHTALYWYRQSLGQGLEFLIYFQGNSAPDKSGLPSDRFSAERTGGSVSTLTIQRTQQEDSAVYLCASSSARATNEKLFFGSGTQLSVL.

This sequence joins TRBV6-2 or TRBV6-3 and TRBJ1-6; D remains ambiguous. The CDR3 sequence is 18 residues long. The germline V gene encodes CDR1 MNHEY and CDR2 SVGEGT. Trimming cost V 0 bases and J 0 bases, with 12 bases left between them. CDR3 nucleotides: TGTGCCAGCAGTTACTCCCGAGAATCGAGCTCCTATAATTCACCCCTCCACTTT. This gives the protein CASSYSRESSSYNSPLHF.

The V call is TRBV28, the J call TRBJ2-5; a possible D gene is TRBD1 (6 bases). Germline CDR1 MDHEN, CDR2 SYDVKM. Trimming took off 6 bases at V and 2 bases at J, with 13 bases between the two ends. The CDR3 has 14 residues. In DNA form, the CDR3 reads TGTGCCAGCAGCTCCCCGGGACAACAAGAGACCCAGTACTTC. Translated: CASSSPGQQETQYF. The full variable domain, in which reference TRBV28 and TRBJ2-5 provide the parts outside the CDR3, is DVKVTQSSRYLVKRTGEKVFLECVQDMDHENMFWYRQDPGLGLRLIYFSYDVKMKEKGDIPEGYSVSREKKERFSLILESASTNQTSMYLCASSSPGQQETQYFGPGTRLLVL.

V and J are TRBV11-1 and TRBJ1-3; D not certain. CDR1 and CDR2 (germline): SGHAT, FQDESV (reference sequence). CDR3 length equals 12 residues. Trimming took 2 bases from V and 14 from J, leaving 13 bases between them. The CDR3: CASSLFRIPLYF. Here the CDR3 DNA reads TGTGCCAGCAGCTTATTTCGGATTCCTCTATATTTT.

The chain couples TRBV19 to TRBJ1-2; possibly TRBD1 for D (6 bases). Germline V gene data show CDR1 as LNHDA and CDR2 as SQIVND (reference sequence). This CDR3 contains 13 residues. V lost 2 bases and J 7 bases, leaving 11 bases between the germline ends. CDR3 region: CASSIRQVPGYTF. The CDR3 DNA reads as TGTGCCAGTAGTATAAGACAGGTTCCTGGCTACACCTTC.

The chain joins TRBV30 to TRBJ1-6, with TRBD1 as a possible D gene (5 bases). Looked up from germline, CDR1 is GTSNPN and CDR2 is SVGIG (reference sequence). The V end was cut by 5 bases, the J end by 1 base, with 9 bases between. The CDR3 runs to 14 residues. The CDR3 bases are TGTGCCTGGGCCCCAGGGTCCTATAATTCACCCCTCCACTTT. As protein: CAWAPGSYNSPLHF.

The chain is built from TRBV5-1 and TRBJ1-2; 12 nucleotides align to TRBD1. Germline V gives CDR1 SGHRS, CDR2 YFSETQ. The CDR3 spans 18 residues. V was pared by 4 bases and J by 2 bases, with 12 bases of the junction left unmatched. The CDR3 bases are TGCGCCAGCAGCCCGCCGGGACAGGGGGCCGAGGGCAACTATGGCTACACCTTC. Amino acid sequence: CASSPPGQGAEGNYGYTF.

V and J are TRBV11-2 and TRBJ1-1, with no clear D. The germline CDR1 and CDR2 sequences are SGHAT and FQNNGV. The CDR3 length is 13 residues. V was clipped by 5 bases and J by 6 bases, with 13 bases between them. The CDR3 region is CASSPRASAEAFF. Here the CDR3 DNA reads TGTGCCAGCAGCCCTCGGGCGTCGGCTGAAGCTTTCTTT.

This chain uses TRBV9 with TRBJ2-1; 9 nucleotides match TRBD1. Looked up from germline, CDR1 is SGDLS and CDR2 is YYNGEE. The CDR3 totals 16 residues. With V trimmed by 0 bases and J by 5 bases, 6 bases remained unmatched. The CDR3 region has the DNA TGTGCCAGCAGCGTAGGGGGGACAGGGAGTAACAATGAGCAGTTCTTC. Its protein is CASSVGGTGSNNEQFF.